This T cell receptor (beta chain) originates from a study of shared clonotypes between healthy human individuals. This CDR3 region has 12 residues. V was pared by 1 base and J by 7 bases, with 8 bases between. Germline loops: CDR1 SGHDT, CDR2 YYEEEE. Libraries were prepared by immunoSEQ multiplex PCR; TCRdb keeps only in-frame clonotypes and omits some of them. This table has roughly 760,000 clones, about 74% appearing once. The sample comprised memory CD4+ T cells sorted from blood. Sample subset: CD45RA-negative fraction. V and J are TRBV5-6 and TRBJ2-5, with D uncertain. The source of this sequence is a woman in her twenties or thirties in good health. This CDR3 reads CASSLNSLTQYF. CDR3 DNA: TGTGCCAGCAGCTTGAACAGCCTGACCCAGTACTTC.